This TCR beta chain was sequenced in a study of blood T cell repertoires in COVID-19 (dated by TCRdb to 2018 to 2021). As for the study more broadly: Samples from collaborators originated in the United States, Italy and Spain and spanned both the acute and convalescent phases of COVID-19. The prospective study material was composed of cDNA or gDNA derived from T cells, B-cell-depleted T cells, or PBMCs. Where available, HLA class I and class II types were taken from metadata supplied by the sample provider and were not determined by assay-based typing. Subjects who had been exposed to COVID-19, were actively infected with it, or had recovered from it provided the deeply sampled blood TCRbeta repertoires that made up the dataset. A de-identified subject ID, COVID-19 status, age in years and sex were almost always included in the sample metadata. The samples were drawn from the first 160 participants of the ongoing ImmuneRACE study and from 950 to 1,500 subjects provided by 6 global collaborators. The repertoires were released in a freely available public database intended as a resource for research on the immune response to SARS-CoV-2. What the study reported, not specific to this receptor: The amount of clinical and demographic metadata varied by source and participant and was provided uncurated.

With regard to this clone: No antigen is known for it. No much larger clone exists at a distance of one base, and base qualities are not known.

The CDR3 holds 15 amino acids from the cysteine to the phenylalanine. Here the CDR3 DNA is all that survives: 45 bases in frame from base 1. From V the trimming removes 5 bases and from J it removes 1 base, while the gene matches leave 5 bases of the junction unaccounted for. The germline V gene provides CDR1 MDHEN and CDR2 SYDVKM. Whole blood was collected in K2EDTA tubes by collaborating institutions according to the institutions' own protocols. For TCRbeta analysis, collaborators shipped samples in one of three forms: frozen whole blood, isolated PBMCs, or DNA extracted from either of those sample types. The immunoSEQ Assay, a bias-controlled multiplex PCR, was used to amplify TCRbeta CDR3 regions from genomic DNA. Under the source paper's analysis protocol: The number of nucleated cells in each sample was estimated from the amplification of reference gene primers within the assay. To quantify the absolute abundance of each unique TCRbeta CDR3 rearrangement, sequence reads were collapsed and filtered. For each sample, productive Simpson clonality was calculated as the square root of Simpson's diversity index across productive rearrangements. TCRdb stores this immuneACCESS table with in-frame sequences only. Part of the clones is absent; in the studies checked, under half of the shortfall reflects unresolved V genes, and no reason is known for the rest. V and J calls and clone size are those listed in that table; D and trimming were worked out from the DNA. Present in this sample are about 110,000 clones, more than 65% of which were seen just once. The ten largest clones capture 7.9% of the sample.

The V and J segments used are TRBV28 and TRBJ1-5, with 7 junctional bases fitting TRBD1. The specimen sequenced was peripheral blood. This TCR was recovered from a woman aged 80 or older with active or convalescent COVID-19. The CDR3 region: CASSPGRGSNQPQHF. In nucleotides, the sequence is TGTGCCAGCAGTCCCGGCAGGGGGAGCAATCAGCCCCAGCATTTT.